Sequencing of this TCR beta chain was carried out in a study of T cell responses to AZD1222 COVID-19 vaccine. Notes on the study in general: Following two doses of AZD1222, Spike-specific TCR breadth and depth rose. A mostly white British donor set with more females was recruited, and clonal diversity was possibly underestimated.

Germline CDR1 SGDLS, CDR2 YYNGEE. V dropped 2 bases and J dropped 6; count of bases not matched to a gene: 6. This CDR3 comprises 15 residues. Produced via immunoSEQ multiplex PCR; TCRdb's table is partial and in-frame only. The sample shows approximately 110,000 clones, 85% to 90% of them seen only once. A word on this clone: Antigen unknown.

This sample comprised peripheral blood, obtained on day 0 of AZD1222 vaccination. This TCR came from an adult in good health. V and J are TRBV9 and TRBJ2-2; 8 bases agree with TRBD1. The CDR3 loop reads CASSVAQGAPGELFF. Written as DNA, the CDR3 is TGTGCCAGCAGCGTGGCTCAGGGGGCACCCGGGGAGCTGTTTTTT.